The 15 T cell receptor beta chains given below trace back to one sample, sequenced in a study of blood T cell repertoires in COVID-19. Sequenced by immunoSEQ multiplex PCR; TCRdb stores in-frame clones only, minus some. Of fewer than 200,000 clones listed, around four fifths are singletons. Sequenced material: PBMCs or T cells enriched from blood (not recorded which). Receptors were obtained from a man aged 45 to 65 who had recovered from COVID-19.

V usage is TRBV5-1 and J usage is TRBJ1-6; D not resolved. This CDR3 is built from 15 residues. From germline, CDR1 is SGHRS and CDR2 YFSETQ. V lost 1 base and J lost 7, with 12 bases in between. CDR3 sequence: CASSLRGLFNSPLHF. The CDR3 DNA is TGCGCCAGCAGCTTGCGGGGTTTGTTCAATTCACCCCTCCACTTT.

J is TRBJ2-1 and V is TRBV6-2 or TRBV6-3; 10 nucleotides line up with TRBD1. CDR1 is MNHEY and CDR2 is SVGEGT in the germline V gene. The V gene end was trimmed by 4 bases and the J gene end by 1 base; junction bases not matched to a gene: 7. The CDR3 consists of 17 residues. CDR3 in amino acids: CASSFPGTGVSYNEQFF. CDR3 nucleotide sequence: TGTGCCAGCAGTTTCCCCGGGACAGGGGTATCCTACAATGAGCAGTTCTTC.

V is TRBV6-1 and J is TRBJ1-3; D not resolved. The ends were cut back, 4 bases at V and 0 bases at J, with 7 bases in the middle. Germline loops: CDR1 MNHNS, CDR2 SASEGT. CDR3 size: 14 residues. CDR3 amino acids: CASSAVFSGNTIYF. In nucleotides, the CDR3 is TGTGCCAGCAGTGCAGTCTTCTCTGGAAACACCATATATTTT.

V is TRBV27 and J is TRBJ1-1; a possible D gene is TRBD1 (6 bases). Germline V CDR1 and CDR2: MNHEY, SMNVEV (reference sequence). CDR3 size: 14 residues. V lost 2 bases to trimming and J lost 4 bases, with 11 bases between them. CDR3 in amino acids: CASSLRETGTEAFF. As DNA, the CDR3 is TGTGCCAGCAGTTTAAGAGAGACAGGCACTGAAGCTTTCTTT.

V is TRBV11-2 and J is TRBJ1-1; TRBD1 is a possible D gene (6 bases). With 5 bases removed from V and 0 bases from J, the gap between germline ends came to 19 bases. CDR3 length: 17 residues. Germline lookup yields CDR1 SGHAT and CDR2 FQNNGV. CDR3 protein: CASSLPRDNAMNTEAFF. CDR3 in DNA: TGTGCCAGCAGCCTACCCCGGGACAACGCTATGAACACTGAAGCTTTCTTT.

This clone was seen more than once but under ten times. This chain joins TRBV18 and TRBJ1-1; D ambiguous. CDR1 is KGHSH, CDR2 LQKENI, per germline. The CDR3 spans 11 residues. V lost 6 bases and J lost 7, with 9 bases in between. The DNA of the CDR3 is TGTGCCAGCTCGCAGGAAAATGAAGCTTTCTTT. It codes for CASSQENEAFF.

The V and J genes are TRBV4-1 and TRBJ2-5, with TRBD2 as a possible D gene (5 bases). This CDR3 has 15 amino acids. Germline V lookup: CDR1 MGHRA, CDR2 YSYEKL. V lost 4 bases and J 2 bases, leaving 14 bases between the germline ends. CDR3 coding DNA: TGCGCCAGCAGCCCCCGCCGGGGATTTCAAGAGACCCAGTACTTC. It codes for CASSPRRGFQETQYF.

The V call is TRBV12-5, the J call TRBJ2-7; no clear D gene. Looked up from germline, CDR1 is LGHNT and CDR2 is FRNRAP. Trimming pared 4 bases from V and 2 bases from J, leaving 12 bases between. The CDR3 runs to 14 residues. The CDR3 loop reads CASGSFSPPYEQYF. The CDR3 DNA follows: TGTGCTAGTGGTTCCTTTTCTCCCCCCTACGAGCAGTACTTC.

This chain joins TRBV18 and TRBJ1-5; D may be TRBD1 (6 bases). The CDR3 runs 15 residues. The V end was cut by 4 bases, the J end by 4 bases, with 14 bases between. Germline V gives CDR1 KGHSH, CDR2 LQKENI. The CDR3 here is CASSLSGQMNQPQHF. CDR3 nucleotide sequence: TGTGCCAGCTCACTCTCCGGACAGATGAATCAGCCCCAGCATTTT.

The V gene is TRBV14, the J gene TRBJ2-3; 13 positions match TRBD2. Germline loops: CDR1 SGHDN, CDR2 FVKESK. V shed 4 bases, J shed 6 bases, and the junction held 7 bases outside the gene matches. The CDR3 has 16 amino acids. The CDR3 reads CASSLRTSGGLDTQYF. The CDR3 region has the DNA TGTGCCAGCAGCCTAAGGACTAGCGGGGGATTGGATACGCAGTATTTT.

The V gene is TRBV3-1 (or the pseudogene TRBV3-2), the J gene TRBJ2-3, with a weak D call TRBD2 (5 bases). The CDR3 spans 17 residues. V dropped 0 bases and J dropped 1 base, with 14 bases sitting between them. In germline, CDR1 is LGHDT, CDR2 YNNKEL (reference sequence). CDR3 in amino acids: CASSQERASVRTDTQYF. For the CDR3, the DNA is TGTGCCAGCAGCCAAGAGAGGGCTAGTGTACGCACAGATACGCAGTATTTT.

This clone was seen a single time. The chain links TRBV29-1 to TRBJ1-1; 8 positions agree with TRBD1. Germline CDR1 reads SQVTM; CDR2 reads ANQGSEA. The trim removed 3 bases at V and 0 bases at J, leaving 0 bases unmatched. This CDR3 is 13 amino acids long. The CDR3 sequence: CSVDRGLNTEAFF. CDR3 in DNA: TGCAGCGTTGACAGGGGGCTGAACACTGAAGCTTTCTTT.

V gene TRBV28 combines with J gene TRBJ2-7; a weak D match, TRBD2 (6 bases). The length of the CDR3 is 15 residues. Germline values: CDR1 MDHEN, CDR2 SYDVKM. Trimming stripped 3 bases from V and 3 bases from J, with 15 bases between. CDR3 loop: CASSFQLGTGYEQYF. In DNA, the CDR3 is TGTGCCAGCAGTTTCCAGTTGGGGACTGGCTACGAGCAGTACTTC.

This clone was recorded a few times. V usage is TRBV9 and J usage is TRBJ1-4, with D unclear. This CDR3 has 14 amino acids. V was clipped by 4 bases and J by 8 bases, with 15 bases between them. The V gene's germline CDR1 is SGDLS and CDR2 YYNGEE. The CDR3 here is CASSIHPLGEKLFF. For the CDR3, the DNA is TGTGCCAGCAGCATTCATCCCCTTGGCGAAAAACTGTTTTTT. The full variable domain, its missing parts supplied by reference TRBV9 and TRBJ1-4, is DSGVTQTPKHLITATGQRVTLRCSPRSGDLSVYWYQQSLDQGLQFLIQYYNGEERAKGNILERFSAQQFPDLHSELNLSSLELGDSALYFCASSIHPLGEKLFFGSGTQLSVL.

This clone was found a few times. J is TRBJ2-7 and V is TRBV11-2; D remains ambiguous. The CDR3 is made up of 11 amino acids. Germline CDR1 and CDR2: SGHAT and FQNNGV. The V end lost 4 bases, the J end lost 2 bases, and 3 bases lay between the germline ends. The CDR3 spells CASSSAYEQYF. The CDR3 nucleotides are TGTGCCAGCAGCTCAGCCTACGAGCAGTACTTC.